This T cell receptor beta chain is drawn from a study of cytomegalovirus exposure and HLA in healthy donors. Notes on the study in general: Cytomegalovirus status was reportedly diagnosed by the classifier with high specificity and sensitivity.

Comment on this clone: Antigen unknown.

The CDR3 sequence is 13 residues long. V was trimmed by 6 bases and J by 2 bases, leaving 11 bases between them. Germline CDR1 SGHAT, CDR2 FQNNGV. Sequencing used immunoSEQ multiplex PCR; TCRdb keeps in-frame clones, though not all of them. The sample has around 71,000 clones; about 94% are singletons. This chain joins TRBV11-2 and TRBJ2-7; D possibly corresponds to TRBD1 (5 bases). Material for sequencing was PBMCs. This receptor was identified in a man between 18 and 29 years old in good health and CMV-seropositive. The CDR3 region has the DNA TGTGCCAGCAGGGGGCCAGCAACCTACGAGCAGTACTTC. Translation: CASRGPATYEQYF.